Shown below are 25 T cell receptor beta chains from a single sample sequenced in a study of shared clonotypes between healthy human individuals. Repertoires were generated with immunoSEQ multiplex PCR, while TCRdb's copy carries only in-frame clones and drops some. The sample has about 490,000 clones, approximately 84% seen once. Sample: PBMCs. The receptors come from a woman between 40 and 50 years old in good health. Some clones in this sample may be carry-over from other donors' samples.

The chain carries TRBV5-1 and TRBJ2-3; 8 nucleotides match TRBD1. This CDR3 comprises 17 residues. With V trimmed by 0 bases and J by 2 bases, 8 bases remained unmatched. Germline CDR1 is SGHRS and CDR2 is YFSETQ. DNA for the CDR3: TGCGCCAGCAGCTTGGAAGTGCGACAGGGGACCACAGATACGCAGTATTTT. Encoded protein: CASSLEVRQGTTDTQYF. The complete variable domain, with remaining parts taken from reference TRBV5-1 and TRBJ2-3, reads KAGVTQTPRYLIKTRGQQVTLSCSPISGHRSVSWYQQTPGQGLQFLFEYFSETQRNKGNFPGRFSGRQFSNSRSEMNVSTLELGDSALYLCASSLEVRQGTTDTQYFGPGTRLTVL.

The chain links TRBV5-1 to TRBJ2-7, with TRBD2 matching 10 bases. Germline V lookup: CDR1 SGHRS, CDR2 YFSETQ. After removal of 4 bases from V and 4 bases from J, the junction contained 11 bases not matched to a gene. The CDR3 has 16 residues. The CDR3 region is CASSVDASGSMYEQYF. CDR3 nucleotide sequence: TGCGCCAGCAGCGTGGATGCTAGCGGGAGCATGTACGAGCAGTACTTC.

V usage is TRBV27 and J usage is TRBJ2-3, with unresolved D. This CDR3 is 13 amino acids long. Trimming took off 6 bases at V and 3 bases at J, with 10 bases between the two ends. Germline CDR1 and CDR2: MNHEY and SMNVEV (reference sequence). The CDR3 coding sequence is TGTGCCAGCAGATGGGCATCGACAGATACGCAGTATTTT. Translating gives CASRWASTDTQYF.

The chain is built from TRBV10-3 and TRBJ2-5; D is possibly TRBD1 or TRBD2 (5 bases each). V lost 4 bases and J 5 bases, leaving 11 bases between the germline ends. Germline CDR1 reads ENHRY; CDR2 reads SYGVKD. The CDR3 has 13 amino acids. CDR3 in amino acids: CAISAPGTETQYF. CDR3 in DNA: TGTGCCATCAGTGCCCCGGGGACGGAGACCCAGTACTTC.

This clone was observed once. The J gene is TRBJ2-7, the V gene TRBV7-9; TRBD1 matches at 10 bases. J was trimmed by 5 bases and V by 3 bases; bases with no gene match: 1. The CDR3 is 13 amino acids. The germline V gene has CDR1 SEHNR and CDR2 FQNEAQ (reference sequence). CDR3 DNA sequence: TGTGCCAGCAGCTTGGGGACAGGGGACGAGCAGTACTTC. Translating it yields CASSLGTGDEQYF.

The sample holds one count of this clone. The chain couples TRBV30 to TRBJ2-1; tentative D call: TRBD2 (5 bases). Germline lookup yields CDR1 GTSNPN and CDR2 SVGIG (reference sequence). Trimming cost V 3 bases and J 1 base, with 25 bases left between them. This CDR3 is built from 19 residues. CDR3 nucleotide sequence: TGTGCCTGGAGCCTTAGTTCGAGATCCCCGGGATATTCCTACAATGAGCAGTTCTTC. It yields the protein CAWSLSSRSPGYSYNEQFF.

As regards this clone: A far larger clone is off by one base, so a read error is likely. This CDR3 is also generated by other DNA sequences in the sample. The chain combines TRBV6-5 with TRBJ2-7; 8 positions agree with TRBD1. CDR3 length: 15 residues. Germline V gene sequence: CDR1 MNHEY, CDR2 SVGAGI. CDR3 coding DNA: TGTGCCAGTAGTTACTCCGGACAGGGTTCCTACGAGCAGTACTTC. Its protein is CASSYSGQGSYEQYF.

Turning to this clone: A read error is likely here: a far larger clone is one base away. This CDR3 is also generated by other DNA sequences in the sample. J is TRBJ1-3 and V is TRBV30; D unresolved. The CDR3 length is 15 residues. The germline CDR1 and CDR2 sequences are GTSNPN and SVGIG (reference sequence). CDR3: CAWSVRGNSGNTIYF. CDR3 DNA sequence: TGTGCCTGGAGTGTACGTGGGAACTCTGGAAACACCATATACTTT.

The chain links TRBV5-1 to TRBJ2-5, with TRBD1 matching 8 bases. Germline values: CDR1 SGHRS, CDR2 YFSETQ. The V segment lost 4 bases and the J segment 5 bases; nucleotides outside the gene matches: 7. The CDR3 loop spans 14 amino acids. The CDR3: CASSPQGARETQYF. The CDR3 DNA sequence: TGCGCCAGCAGCCCCCAGGGGGCTAGGGAGACCCAGTACTTC. Complete variable domain (other parts from reference TRBV5-1 and TRBJ2-5): KAGVTQTPRYLIKTRGQQVTLSCSPISGHRSVSWYQQTPGQGLQFLFEYFSETQRNKGNFPGRFSGRQFSNSRSEMNVSTLELGDSALYLCASSPQGARETQYFGPGTRLLVL.

This chain uses TRBV7-3 with TRBJ2-5; 7 nucleotides align to TRBD1. Looked up from germline, CDR1 is SGHTA and CDR2 is FQGTGA. The trim removed 4 bases at V and 10 bases at J, leaving 9 bases unmatched. The CDR3 totals 13 residues. This chain's CDR3 is CASSSRQGRVQYF. The CDR3 nucleotides read TGTGCCAGCAGCTCACGACAGGGCCGCGTCCAGTACTTC.

J is TRBJ2-3 and V is TRBV5-1; 14 bases align to TRBD2. There are 17 residues in the CDR3. V shed 3 bases and J 2 bases; nucleotides not matched to a gene: 5. Germline CDR1 reads SGHRS; CDR2 reads YFSETQ. The CDR3 DNA is TGCGCCAGCAGCTCGAGGACTAGCGGGAGGACCACAGATACGCAGTATTTT. This sequence encodes CASSSRTSGRTTDTQYF.

The V gene is TRBV5-4, the J gene TRBJ1-3, with D perhaps TRBD1 (5 bases). This CDR3 region has 12 residues. Trimming removed 0 bases at V and 9 bases at J, with 7 bases between. Per the germline V gene, CDR1 is SGHNT and CDR2 is YYREEE (reference sequence). As DNA, the CDR3 is TGTGCCAGCAGCTTGGACAGGAGCACCATATATTTT. Its translation: CASSLDRSTIYF.

The genes are TRBV5-1 and TRBJ2-1; D is possibly TRBD2 (6 bases). Germline assignment: CDR1 SGHRS and CDR2 YFSETQ. The CDR3 is 14 amino acids. Deletions cut 3 bases from V and 6 bases from J, with 13 bases between. The CDR3 DNA sequence: TGCGCCAGCAGCTCACCGTCCGGGAGCAATGAGCAGTTCTTC. Protein: CASSSPSGSNEQFF.

This rearrangement joins TRBV2 to TRBJ1-2, with D unclear. CDR1 and CDR2 from the germline V gene are SNHLY and FYNNEI. The CDR3 is 12 residues long. The V end lost 1 base, the J end lost 7 bases, and 7 bases lay between the germline ends. CDR3 nucleotides: TGTGCCAGCAGTGAAGGGCTGGGTGGCTACACCTTC. Its protein is CASSEGLGGYTF.

Here the CDR3 DNA reads TGCGCCAGCAGCTTGGATTCCGACGCTGGGTATGGCTACACCTTC. This translates into CASSLDSDAGYGYTF. This chain links TRBV5-1 with TRBJ1-2; D gene uncertain. V was pared by 0 bases and J by 5 bases, with 14 bases between. In germline, CDR1 is SGHRS, CDR2 YFSETQ. The CDR3 covers 15 residues.

In its sample, this clone was seen a few times. This chain connects TRBV6-5 to TRBJ2-1; 14 bases are a match to TRBD2. V lost 5 bases to trimming and J lost 6 bases; unmatched junction nucleotides: 3. Germline values: CDR1 MNHEY, CDR2 SVGAGI. The CDR3 is 15 residues long. CDR3 protein: CASSRTSGRSNEQFF. CDR3 nucleotide sequence: TGTGCCAGCAGTAGGACTAGCGGGAGGAGCAATGAGCAGTTCTTC.

The chain joins TRBV11-3 to TRBJ2-1; D is unclear. Trimming removed 0 bases at V and 9 bases at J, with 18 bases between. Germline V gene lookup returns CDR1 SGHNT and CDR2 YENEEA. The CDR3 extends over 16 amino acids. CDR3 nucleotide sequence: TGTGCCAGCAGCTTAGATTCGGCGGCGCCGTTGAGTGAGCAGTTCTTC. Translating gives CASSLDSAAPLSEQFF.

Points on this clone: This sample also contains other DNA sequences that code for the same CDR3. The chain has TRBV5-1 and TRBJ2-7, with TRBD1 matching over 11 bases. This CDR3 is 14 amino acids long. V lost 5 bases and J lost 3; bases outside the gene matches: 4. Germline CDR1 reads SGHRS; CDR2 reads YFSETQ. DNA of the CDR3: TGCGCCAGCAGTTCCGGGACAGGGGGCTACGAGCAGTACTTC. This gives the protein CASSSGTGGYEQYF.

The chain recombines TRBV7-2 with TRBJ2-7, with 7 bases matching TRBD1. The CDR3 sequence is 14 residues long. Unmatched junction bases numbered 7, after V lost 5 bases and J lost 3 bases. Per germline, CDR1 SGHTA and CDR2 FQGNSA. The DNA of the CDR3 is TGTGCCAGCAGCAGAGACAGGGCATTCTACGAGCAGTACTTC. Its protein is CASSRDRAFYEQYF.

This clone was detected only once. The V gene is TRBV18, the J gene TRBJ2-5, with 7 bases that match TRBD1. Germline CDR1 reads KGHSH; CDR2 reads LQKENI. The CDR3 totals 14 residues. V was pared by 2 bases and J by 5 bases, with 5 bases of the junction left unmatched. The CDR3 sequence: CASSPIARGETQYF. CDR3 DNA sequence: TGTGCCAGCTCACCAATCGCCAGGGGGGAGACCCAGTACTTC.

As for this clone: One base separates it from a far larger clone, so it is likely a read error. Other DNA variants within this sample encode the same CDR3. The chain links TRBV5-4 to TRBJ2-2; 7 nucleotides line up with TRBD2. This CDR3 is 15 amino acids long. Germline-derived CDR1 and CDR2 are SGHNT and YYREEE (reference sequence). This CDR3 reads CASSLASGNTGELFF. The CDR3 DNA reads TGTGCAAGCAGCTTGGCTAGCGGGAACACCGGGGAGCTGTTTTTT.

The chain employs TRBV20-1 and TRBJ2-5; no clear D gene. Germline values: CDR1 DFQATT, CDR2 SNEGSKA (reference sequence). The CDR3 runs to 10 residues. The CDR3 sequence is CSAPRETQYF. DNA of the CDR3: TGCAGCGCTCCTAGAGAGACCCAGTACTTC.

Worth noting for this clone: This likely came from a read error, as a far larger clone is one base away. The sample carries other DNA sequences with the same CDR3. The V gene is TRBV27, the J gene TRBJ2-1, with D perhaps TRBD1 (5 bases). Germline-derived CDR1 and CDR2 are MNHEY and SMNVEV (reference sequence). There are 13 residues in the CDR3. Deletions cut 0 bases from V and 10 bases from J, with 10 bases between. CDR3 residues: CASSLSRQGEQFF. DNA of the CDR3: TGTGCCAGCAGTTTATCGCGGCAGGGCGAGCAGTTCTTC.

Notes on this clone: Other DNA variants within this sample encode the same CDR3. The V gene is TRBV5-4, the J gene TRBJ2-6; D gene unclear. CDR3 size: 15 residues. The V end was cut by 0 bases, the J end by 2 bases, with 6 bases between. CDR1 is SGHNT, CDR2 YYREEE, per germline (reference sequence). CDR3 region: CASSLAGTGANVLTF. Written as DNA, the CDR3 is TGTGCCAGCAGCTTGGCCGGTACTGGGGCCAACGTCCTGACTTTC.

This clone was observed many times. This chain links TRBV6-1 with TRBJ2-3; no definite D call. This CDR3 spans 14 amino acids. V lost 1 base to trimming and J lost 4 bases, with 9 bases between them. Germline assignment: CDR1 MNHNS and CDR2 SASEGT. CDR3 coding DNA: TGTGCCAGCAGTGAAGGTGGTGGGGCAGATACGCAGTATTTT. Its translation is CASSEGGGADTQYF.